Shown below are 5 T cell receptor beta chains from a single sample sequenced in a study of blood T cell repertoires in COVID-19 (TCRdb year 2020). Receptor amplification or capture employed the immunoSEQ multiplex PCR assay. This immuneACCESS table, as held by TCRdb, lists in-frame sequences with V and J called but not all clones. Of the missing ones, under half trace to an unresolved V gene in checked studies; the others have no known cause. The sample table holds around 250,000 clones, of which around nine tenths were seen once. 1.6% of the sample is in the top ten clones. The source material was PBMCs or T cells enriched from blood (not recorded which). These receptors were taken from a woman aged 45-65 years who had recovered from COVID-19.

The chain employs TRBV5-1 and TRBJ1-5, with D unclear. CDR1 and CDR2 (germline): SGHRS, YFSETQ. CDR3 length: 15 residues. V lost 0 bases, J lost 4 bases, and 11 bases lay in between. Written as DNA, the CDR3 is TGCGCCAGCAGCTTGGGACCGGGAGGGAATCAGCCCCAGCATTTT. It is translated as CASSLGPGGNQPQHF.

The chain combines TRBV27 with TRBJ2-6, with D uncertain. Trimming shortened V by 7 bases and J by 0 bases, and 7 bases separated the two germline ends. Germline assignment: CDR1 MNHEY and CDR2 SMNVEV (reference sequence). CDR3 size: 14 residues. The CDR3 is CASTHISGANVLTF. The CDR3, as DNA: TGTGCCAGCACACATATCTCTGGGGCCAACGTCCTGACTTTC.

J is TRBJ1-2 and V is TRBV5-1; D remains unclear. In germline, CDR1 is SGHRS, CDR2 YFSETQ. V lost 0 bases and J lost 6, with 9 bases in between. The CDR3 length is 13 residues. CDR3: CASSLDSGDGYTF. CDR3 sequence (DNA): TGCGCCAGCAGCTTGGATTCAGGTGATGGCTACACCTTC.

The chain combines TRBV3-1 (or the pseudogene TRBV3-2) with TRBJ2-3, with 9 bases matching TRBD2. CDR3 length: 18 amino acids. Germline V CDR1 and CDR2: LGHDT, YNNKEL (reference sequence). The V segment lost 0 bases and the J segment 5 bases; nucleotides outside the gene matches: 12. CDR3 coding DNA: TGTGCCAGCAGCCAAGAATGGGCGGCGGGAGGGCCTGAAGATACGCAGTATTTT. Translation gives CASSQEWAAGGPEDTQYF.

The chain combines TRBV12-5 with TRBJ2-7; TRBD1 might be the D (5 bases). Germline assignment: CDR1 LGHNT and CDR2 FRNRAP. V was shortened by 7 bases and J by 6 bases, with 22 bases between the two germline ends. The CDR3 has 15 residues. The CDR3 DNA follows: TGTGCTAGTGCCAACTTCACAGGTGTGCGTGGCGAGCAGTACTTC. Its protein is CASANFTGVRGEQYF.